This entry lists 18 T cell receptor beta chains sequenced from one sample in a study of blood T cell repertoires in COVID-19. Sequencing used immunoSEQ multiplex PCR; TCRdb keeps in-frame clones, though not all of them. The sample shows around 400,000 clones, approximately 87% of them seen only once. The sequenced material came from peripheral blood. The source of these receptors is a woman aged 60-75 years with COVID-19, enrolled during active disease.

The chain carries TRBV18 and TRBJ2-3, with TRBD1 matching 7 bases. CDR1 and CDR2 (germline): KGHSH, LQKENI. The junction had 6 bases not matched to a gene; V was cut back by 6 bases and J by 3 bases. The CDR3 spans 14 residues. The CDR3 loop is CASSLTGTTDTQYF. CDR3 bases: TGTGCCAGCTCCCTGACAGGGACGACAGATACGCAGTATTTT.

This chain connects TRBV27 to TRBJ1-2; D is perhaps TRBD1 (5 bases). Trimming shortened V by 6 bases and J by 5 bases, and 13 bases separated the two germline ends. Germline lookup yields CDR1 MNHEY and CDR2 SMNVEV (reference sequence). The CDR3 runs to 13 residues. The CDR3 sequence is CASRTSGKYGYTF. For the CDR3, the DNA is TGTGCCAGCAGGACATCAGGGAAATATGGCTACACCTTC.

The chain has TRBV12-3 or TRBV12-4 and TRBJ2-5; tentatively, D is TRBD2 (6 bases). Trimming stripped 1 base from V and 5 bases from J, with 8 bases between. CDR3 length: 13 residues. For the CDR3, the DNA is TGTGCCAGCAGTTTAGAGGGGAGGGAGACCCAGTACTTC. This encodes CASSLEGRETQYF.

The J gene is TRBJ2-3, the V gene TRBV27; TRBD2 matches at 14 bases. Germline CDR1 is MNHEY and CDR2 is SMNVEV (reference sequence). CDR3 length: 15 amino acids. With 8 bases clipped from V and 6 bases from J, the junction kept 7 bases outside the gene matches. Here the CDR3 DNA reads TGTGCCAGCGGCCGACTAGCGGGGGGGATTGATACGCAGTATTTT. Protein product: CASGRLAGGIDTQYF.

This clone was counted once. V is TRBV3-1 (or the pseudogene TRBV3-2) and J is TRBJ1-5; perhaps TRBD1 as D (6 bases). The V end was cut by 1 base, the J end by 5 bases, with 12 bases between. The CDR3 has 15 residues. Looked up from germline, CDR1 is LGHDT and CDR2 is YNNKEL (reference sequence). The CDR3 sequence: CASSQGSGADQPQHF. DNA of the CDR3: TGTGCCAGCAGCCAAGGTTCAGGGGCCGATCAGCCCCAGCATTTT.

The table lists this clone with a few counts. The chain carries TRBV7-9 and TRBJ2-3; no clear D. V was pared by 7 bases and J by 4 bases, with 12 bases between. In germline, CDR1 is SEHNR, CDR2 FQNEAQ (reference sequence). The CDR3 consists of 13 residues. The CDR3 bases are TGTGCCAGCACGAACATGGTGGCAGATACGCAGTATTTT. It is translated as CASTNMVADTQYF.

V usage is TRBV5-5 and J usage is TRBJ2-1; 8 bases fit TRBD1. CDR1 is SGHKS and CDR2 is YYEKEE in the germline V gene (reference sequence). Trimming removed 4 bases from V and 3 bases from J; junction bases left unmatched: 6. There are 15 residues in the CDR3. In nucleotides, the CDR3 is TGTGCCAGCAGCCCGACAGGGGCGGGCTACAATGAGCAGTTCTTC. Translating it yields CASSPTGAGYNEQFF.

The chain combines TRBV5-1 with TRBJ2-7; 8 positions agree with TRBD2. V gave up 0 bases and J gave up 0 bases; unmatched junction bases: 5. The CDR3 spans 16 residues. CDR1 SGHRS and CDR2 YFSETQ come from the germline V gene. The CDR3 here is CASSLERGGGSYEQYF. The CDR3 region has the DNA TGCGCCAGCAGCTTGGAACGGGGGGGAGGCTCCTACGAGCAGTACTTC.

In this sample, this clone turned up many times. The V call is TRBV5-5, the J call TRBJ1-3; D remains ambiguous. The V and J ends lost 1 base and 4 bases respectively, with 15 bases between them. The CDR3 sequence is 16 residues long. Germline lookup yields CDR1 SGHKS and CDR2 YYEKEE (reference sequence). Here the CDR3 reads CASSLPGHQSGNTIYF. The DNA for the CDR3 is TGTGCCAGCAGCTTGCCGGGTCATCAGAGCGGAAACACCATATATTTT.

The V call is TRBV9, the J call TRBJ1-3; D possibly corresponds to TRBD1 (6 bases). Germline lookup yields CDR1 SGDLS and CDR2 YYNGEE. CDR3 length: 16 residues. Between the trimmed V and J ends, which lost 4 bases and 0 bases, there was a span of 14 bases. CDR3 sequence: CASSPRGDNSGNTIYF. As DNA, the CDR3 is TGTGCCAGCAGCCCCCGAGGGGACAACTCTGGAAACACCATATATTTT.

The CDR3 bases are TGTGCCACCCGGACTAGCGGGGGGGCCATCAATGAGCAGTTCTTC. This gives the protein CATRTSGGAINEQFF. V is TRBV19 and J is TRBJ2-1; 15 bases match TRBD2. Germline loops: CDR1 LNHDA, CDR2 SQIVND (reference sequence). V dropped 10 bases and J dropped 6; count of bases not matched to a gene: 7. This CDR3 is built from 15 residues.

This chain links TRBV11-2 with TRBJ2-6; TRBD1 matches 8 bases. V was pared by 1 base and J by 0 bases, with 8 bases of the junction left unmatched. This CDR3 contains 19 residues. Germline CDR1 SGHAT, CDR2 FQNNGV. The CDR3 here is CASSLGIGQGVSGANVLTF. For the CDR3, the DNA is TGTGCCAGCAGCTTAGGTATTGGACAGGGTGTCTCTGGGGCCAACGTCCTGACTTTC.

The chain joins TRBV27 to TRBJ2-4, with 8 bases identical to TRBD2. In germline, CDR1 is MNHEY, CDR2 SMNVEV (reference sequence). The CDR3 runs 16 residues. The V and J ends lost 5 bases and 2 bases, in that order; junction bases with no gene match: 8. CDR3 coding DNA: TGTGCCAGCAGTACCATAGCGGGGTATTCCAAAAACATTCAGTACTTC. Its translation: CASSTIAGYSKNIQYF.

The rearrangement joins TRBV18 to TRBJ1-1; perhaps TRBD1 as D (5 bases). Trimming removed 2 bases at V and 8 bases at J, with 12 bases between. This CDR3 contains 13 residues. The germline V gene has CDR1 KGHSH and CDR2 LQKENI. The CDR3 DNA sequence: TGTGCCAGCTCACCAGGCTCGACAGACGAAGCTTTCTTT. Protein: CASSPGSTDEAFF.

CDR3: CATMRDRDEKLFF. DNA for the CDR3: TGTGCCACCATGAGGGACAGGGATGAAAAACTGTTTTTT. This chain connects TRBV27 to TRBJ1-4, with 9 bases that match TRBD1. Looked up from germline, CDR1 is MNHEY and CDR2 is SMNVEV (reference sequence). This CDR3 is built from 13 residues. Trimming took 10 bases from V and 6 from J; bases not matched to a gene: 6.

This chain joins TRBV28 and TRBJ2-1; D is undetermined. The CDR3 is 12 residues long. Germline loops: CDR1 MDHEN, CDR2 SYDVKM. V gave up 0 bases and J gave up 9 bases, with 6 bases separating them. Here the CDR3 reads CASSLWGIEQFF. CDR3 in DNA: TGTGCCAGCAGTTTATGGGGCATTGAGCAGTTCTTC. Variable domain in full (rest from reference TRBV28 and TRBJ2-1): DVKVTQSSRYLVKRTGEKVFLECVQDMDHENMFWYRQDPGLGLRLIYFSYDVKMKEKGDIPEGYSVSREKKERFSLILESASTNQTSMYLCASSLWGIEQFFGPGTRLTVL.

Only one count was recorded for this clone. The chain has TRBV14 and TRBJ2-2; 11 nucleotides align to TRBD2. Losses at the gene ends were 3 bases for V and 3 bases for J; bases not matched to a gene: 3. The CDR3 is 16 amino acids. Germline V lookup: CDR1 SGHDN, CDR2 FVKESK. The CDR3 nucleotides are TGTGCCAGCAGCCAGAGACTAGCGGGGCACACCGGGGAGCTGTTTTTT. Translating it yields CASSQRLAGHTGELFF.

V usage is TRBV3-1 (or the pseudogene TRBV3-2) and J usage is TRBJ2-1; 7 bases fit TRBD1. V shed 0 bases, J shed 5 bases, and the junction held 4 bases outside the gene matches. The CDR3 is made up of 15 amino acids. Germline-derived CDR1 and CDR2 are LGHDT and YNNKEL (reference sequence). CDR3 nucleotides: TGTGCCAGCAGCCAAGAACAGGGGCCTCACAATGAGCAGTTCTTC. It yields the protein CASSQEQGPHNEQFF.